One and the same sample provided the 7 T cell receptor beta chains below, sequenced in a study of cytomegalovirus exposure and HLA in healthy donors. The PCR made use of 60 Vbeta and 13 Jbeta primers. TCRdb keeps only in-frame clones here, not all; method: immunoSEQ multiplex PCR. In all, the sample yields around 60,000 clones. The sample consisted of PBMCs. These receptors came from a man younger than 45 in good health and CMV-seropositive.

The chain couples TRBV5-1 to TRBJ1-1; TRBD1 might be the D (6 bases). Germline V gene lookup returns CDR1 SGHRS and CDR2 YFSETQ. Trimming took off 4 bases at V and 0 bases at J, with 16 bases between the two ends. The CDR3 contains 16 residues. CDR3 residues: CASSPRQTGMNTEAFF. The CDR3 coding sequence is TGCGCCAGCAGCCCACGTCAGACAGGAATGAACACTGAAGCTTTCTTT.

V and J are TRBV6-6 and TRBJ2-5, with TRBD1 as a possible D gene (6 bases). CDR1 MNHNY and CDR2 SVGAGI come from the germline V gene (reference sequence). V was clipped by 5 bases and J by 1 base, with 11 bases between them. The CDR3 is 14 residues long. CDR3 coding DNA: TGTGCCAGCAGTCAGACAGGCCCCCAAGAGACCCAGTACTTC. Protein product: CASSQTGPQETQYF.

The J gene is TRBJ2-7, the V gene TRBV20-1; 8 nucleotides align to TRBD1. Losses at the gene ends were 6 bases for V and 5 bases for J; bases not matched to a gene: 3. Germline V gene lookup returns CDR1 DFQATT and CDR2 SNEGSKA (reference sequence). The CDR3 is 11 residues long. The CDR3 nucleotides read TGCAGTGCCAAGACAGGGGACGAGCAGTACTTC. Translating gives CSAKTGDEQYF.

The gene calls are TRBV9 and TRBJ1-5; maybe TRBD1 (6 bases). Trimming removed 5 bases from V and 7 bases from J, with 13 bases in between. The CDR3 spans 13 residues. Germline assignment: CDR1 SGDLS and CDR2 YYNGEE. The CDR3 region is CASSQGPGQPQHF. The CDR3 nucleotides are TGTGCCAGCAGTCAGGGGCCGGGGCAGCCCCAGCATTTT. Complete variable domain (other parts from reference TRBV9 and TRBJ1-5): DSGVTQTPKHLITATGQRVTLRCSPRSGDLSVYWYQQSLDQGLQFLIQYYNGEERAKGNILERFSAQQFPDLHSELNLSSLELGDSALYFCASSQGPGQPQHFGDGTRLSIL.

This sequence joins TRBV15 and TRBJ2-7, with TRBD1 as a possible D gene (6 bases). CDR3 size: 14 residues. The V gene lost 3 bases and the J gene lost 5 bases, with 14 bases spanning the gap. Per the germline V gene, CDR1 is LNHNV and CDR2 is YYDKDF (reference sequence). The CDR3 region is CATSRIITGNEQYF. The CDR3 DNA is TGTGCCACCAGCAGGATCATAACAGGGAACGAGCAGTACTTC.

The rearrangement links TRBV30 to TRBJ2-1; TRBD2 matches 12 bases. V lost 3 bases to trimming and J lost 9 bases; unmatched junction nucleotides: 3. The CDR3 is made up of 13 amino acids. Germline CDR1 reads GTSNPN; CDR2 reads SVGIG (reference sequence). The CDR3 sequence: CAWSLAGGTEQFF. The CDR3 DNA reads as TGTGCCTGGAGCCTAGCGGGAGGGACTGAGCAGTTCTTC.

The rearrangement uses TRBV19 and TRBJ1-5, with D unclear. The V end lost 1 base, the J end lost 0 bases, and 10 bases lay between the germline ends. In germline, CDR1 is LNHDA, CDR2 SQIVND (reference sequence). This CDR3 is built from 16 residues. Here the CDR3 DNA reads TGTGCCAGTAGTATAGGGTGGGCCGATAGCAATCAGCCCCAGCATTTT. The encoded protein is CASSIGWADSNQPQHF.